This T cell receptor (beta chain) was captured in a study of human thymus T cells. Study-wide findings and caveats: There appeared to be biased usage of V and J genes in thymic and blood repertoires. In unrelated individuals, thymic repertoires overlapped highly, according to related research.

Obtained as resections during corrective heart surgery, the thymus tissue was then studied. Finnish infants who were healthy and having corrective surgery for congenital heart defects made up the donors. Using immunoSEQ multiplex PCR, the repertoire was profiled, and TCRdb retains in-frame clones only, with some absent. Here the sample spans roughly 120,000 clones, over 85% being singletons. This clone was observed once. Its antigen is unknown. Germline values: CDR1 MNHNY, CDR2 SVGAGI (reference sequence). The V end lost 2 bases, the J end lost 4 bases, and 8 bases lay between the germline ends. This CDR3 comprises 14 residues.

The J gene is TRBJ2-2, the V gene TRBV6-6; D unresolved. The sequence came from a boy younger than two with a congenital heart defect but otherwise immunologically healthy. Sequenced input: thymus tissue. The CDR3 loop is CASSYRPGTGELFF. The CDR3 region has the DNA TGTGCCAGCAGTTACCGGCCCGGCACCGGGGAGCTGTTTTTT.